This T cell receptor (beta chain) is drawn from a study of blood T cell repertoires in COVID-19. Trimming cost V 4 bases and J 6 bases; bases outside gene matches: 7. CDR1 MNHEY and CDR2 SVGAGI come from the germline V gene. The CDR3 has 16 residues. As processed by the authors: Counts of nucleated cells, estimated from reference gene primer amplification, were obtained. The assay was immunoSEQ multiplex PCR, and TCRdb's table has in-frame clones only and misses some. V, J and clone size were drawn from that table, and D and trimming were deduced from the DNA. The table lists some 450,000 clones, 88% of them singletons.

V is TRBV6-5 and J is TRBJ1-4; TRBD1 aligns across 11 bases. Sequencing used peripheral blood. This clonotype was obtained from a woman aged 45-65 years with COVID-19, enrolled during active disease. The CDR3 coding sequence is TGTGCCAGCAGTTCACGGACAGGGGGCGCCCATGAAAAACTGTTTTTT. Translation: CASSSRTGGAHEKLFF.